This TCR beta chain appears in the sequencing data of a study of T cells of healthy individuals. This clonotype showed up many times. MiXCR, run by TCRdb on the 5' RACE reads, gives a single entry per CDR3 protein. The sample has 35,000 to 45,000 distinct CDR3 sequences; approximately 4.9% are singletons. This clonotype originated in a human donor in good health.

CDR3 bases: TGCAGTGCTAGAGAAGGGGGCACTGAAGCTTTCTTT. Translation: CSAREGGTEAFF. The chain has TRBV20-1 and TRBJ1-1; TRBD1 is a possible D gene (6 bases). The CDR3 length is 12 residues. In germline, CDR1 is DFQATT, CDR2 SNEGSKA (reference sequence). V was cut by 0 bases and J by 4 bases, with 6 bases left in between.